This TCR beta chain was sequenced for a study of cytomegalovirus exposure and HLA in healthy donors. In the study overall: Around 87 million unique TCRs, all from HLA-typed donors, were included in an early release of the data. Genotyping of more than 300 donors showed that over 65% belonged to the Caucasian-associated ancestry cluster. Study-wide points: Differences between HLA loci emerged in a later analysis of TCR association rates, with DRB1 most and HLA-C fewest.

PCR employed 60 Vbeta and 13 Jbeta primers. Repertoires were generated with immunoSEQ multiplex PCR, while TCRdb's copy carries only in-frame clones and drops some. The sample lists about 83,000 clones, 65% to 80% occurring once. This clone was detected only a few times. What it binds is unknown. Germline CDR1 GTSNPN, CDR2 SVGIG (reference sequence). The CDR3 is 14 amino acids. J lost 2 bases, V lost 4 bases, and 7 bases had no gene match. At sampling all donors were nominally healthy, likely with unrecorded immune exposures. The sequenced material came from PBMCs. The clonotype comes from a man aged 55 to 69 in good health and CMV-seronegative. The chain recombines TRBV30 with TRBJ2-7; 8 bases line up with TRBD2. The chain's CDR3 is CAWKPGLGTYEQYF. DNA of the CDR3: TGTGCCTGGAAGCCGGGACTAGGCACCTACGAGCAGTACTTC.